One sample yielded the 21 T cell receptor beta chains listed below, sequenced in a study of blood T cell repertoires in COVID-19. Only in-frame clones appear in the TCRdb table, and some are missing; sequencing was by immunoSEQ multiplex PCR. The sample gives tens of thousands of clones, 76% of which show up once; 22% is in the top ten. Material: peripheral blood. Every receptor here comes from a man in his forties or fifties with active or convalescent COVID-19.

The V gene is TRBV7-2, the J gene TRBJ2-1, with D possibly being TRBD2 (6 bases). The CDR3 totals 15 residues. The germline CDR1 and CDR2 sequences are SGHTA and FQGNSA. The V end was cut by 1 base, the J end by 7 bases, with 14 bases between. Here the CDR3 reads CASSLGAGPGNEQFF. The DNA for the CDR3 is TGTGCCAGCAGCTTAGGGGCGGGGCCCGGGAATGAGCAGTTCTTC.

CDR3 bases: TGTGCCAGCAGCTTGGCCGGGACAGGGAAGGGCTACACCTTC. This encodes CASSLAGTGKGYTF. V gene TRBV5-4 combines with J gene TRBJ1-2; 9 bases are shared with TRBD1. The CDR3 is 14 amino acids. The germline gives CDR1 SGHNT, CDR2 YYREEE (reference sequence). V trimming: 0 bases; J trimming: 8 bases; junction bases outside the gene matches: 5.

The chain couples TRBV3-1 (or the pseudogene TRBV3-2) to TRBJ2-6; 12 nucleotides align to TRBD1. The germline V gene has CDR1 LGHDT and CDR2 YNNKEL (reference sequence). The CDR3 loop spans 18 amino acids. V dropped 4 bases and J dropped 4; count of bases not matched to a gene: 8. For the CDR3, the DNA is TGTGCCAGCAGCCCCGCGGGACAGGGGGCGAGGGGGGCCAACGTCCTGACTTTC. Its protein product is CASSPAGQGARGANVLTF.

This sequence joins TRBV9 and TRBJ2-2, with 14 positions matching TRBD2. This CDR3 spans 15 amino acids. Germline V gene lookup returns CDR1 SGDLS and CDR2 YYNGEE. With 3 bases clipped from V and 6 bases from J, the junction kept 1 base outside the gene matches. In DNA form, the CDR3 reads TGTGCCAGCAGCGGACTAGCGGGAGGGCCCGGGGAGCTGTTTTTT. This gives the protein CASSGLAGGPGELFF.

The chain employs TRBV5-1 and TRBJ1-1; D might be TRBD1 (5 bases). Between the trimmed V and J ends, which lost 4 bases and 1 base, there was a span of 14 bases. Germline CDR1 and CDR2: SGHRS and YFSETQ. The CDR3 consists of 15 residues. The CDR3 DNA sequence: TGCGCCAGCAGCCGACAGTTAGGGGCGAACACTGAAGCTTTCTTT. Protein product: CASSRQLGANTEAFF.

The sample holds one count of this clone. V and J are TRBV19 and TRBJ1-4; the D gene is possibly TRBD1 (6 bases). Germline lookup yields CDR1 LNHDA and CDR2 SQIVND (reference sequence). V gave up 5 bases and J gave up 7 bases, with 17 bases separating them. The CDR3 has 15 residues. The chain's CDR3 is CASSATGIVGEKLFF. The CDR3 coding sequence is TGTGCCAGTAGTGCTACAGGGATCGTAGGTGAAAAACTGTTTTTT.

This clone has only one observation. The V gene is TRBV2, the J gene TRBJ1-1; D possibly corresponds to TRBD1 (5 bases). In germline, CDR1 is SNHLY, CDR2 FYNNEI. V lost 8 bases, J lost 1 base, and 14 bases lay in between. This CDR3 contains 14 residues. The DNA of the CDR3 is TGTGCCAGCTCCACCTGGGGCGGGAACACTGAAGCTTTCTTT. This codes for CASSTWGGNTEAFF.

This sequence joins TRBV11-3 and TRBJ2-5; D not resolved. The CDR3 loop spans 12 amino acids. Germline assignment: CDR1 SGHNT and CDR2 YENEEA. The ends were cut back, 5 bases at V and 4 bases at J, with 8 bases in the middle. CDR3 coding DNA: TGTGCCAGCAGCAAGACTGGAGAGACCCAGTACTTC. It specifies CASSKTGETQYF. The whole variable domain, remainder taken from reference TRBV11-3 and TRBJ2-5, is EAGVVQSPRYKIIEKKQPVAFWCNPISGHNTLYWYLQNLGQGPELLIRYENEEAVDDSQLPKDRFSAERLKGVDSTLKIQPAELGDSAVYLCASSKTGETQYFGPGTRLLVL.

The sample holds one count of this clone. The CDR3 region has the DNA TGCAGCGTTGCGCCGGGACTAGCGGTGGGGGAGACCCAGTACTTC. This codes for CSVAPGLAVGETQYF. This chain connects TRBV29-1 to TRBJ2-5, with 11 bases identical to TRBD2. The CDR3 has 15 residues. CDR1 SQVTM and CDR2 ANQGSEA come from the germline V gene. Germline trimming cut 4 bases from V and 5 bases from J; bases unmatched to any gene: 9. Looking up the rest from reference TRBV29-1 and TRBJ2-5 gives the full variable domain: SAVISQKPSRDICQRGTSLTIQCQVDSQVTMMFWYRQQPGQSLTLIATANQGSEATYESGFVIDKFPISRPNLTFSTLTVSNMSPEDSSIYLCSVAPGLAVGETQYFGPGTRLLVL.

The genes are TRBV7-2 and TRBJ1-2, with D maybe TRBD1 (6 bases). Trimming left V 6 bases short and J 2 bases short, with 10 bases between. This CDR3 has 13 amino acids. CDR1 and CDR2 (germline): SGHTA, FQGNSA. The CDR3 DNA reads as TGTGCCAGCAGACCCACAGGGAACTATGGCTACACCTTC. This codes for CASRPTGNYGYTF.

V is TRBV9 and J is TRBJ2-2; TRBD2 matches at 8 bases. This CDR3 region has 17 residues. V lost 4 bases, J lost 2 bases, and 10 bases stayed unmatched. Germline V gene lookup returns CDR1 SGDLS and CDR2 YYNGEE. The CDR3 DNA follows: TGTGCCAGCAGCCCCTTCGGAGCGGGGGAAAACACCGGGGAGCTGTTTTTT. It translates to CASSPFGAGENTGELFF.

CDR3 DNA: TGTGCCATTATTAAGAGGGGAACTAGCGGGAGTGGTGAGCAGTTCTTC. Residues: CAIIKRGTSGSGEQFF. This chain uses TRBV19 with TRBJ2-1, with TRBD2 matching 11 bases. The germline V gene has CDR1 LNHDA and CDR2 SQIVND (reference sequence). V was pared by 10 bases and J by 9 bases, with 17 bases of the junction left unmatched. CDR3 length: 16 amino acids.

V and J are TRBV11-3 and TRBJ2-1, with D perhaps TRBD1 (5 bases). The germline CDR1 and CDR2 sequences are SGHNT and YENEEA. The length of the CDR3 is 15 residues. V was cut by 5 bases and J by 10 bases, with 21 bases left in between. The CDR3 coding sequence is TGTGCCAGCAGCAATCAGGGCATGGGTCAGAGCGAGCAGTTCTTC. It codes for CASSNQGMGQSEQFF.

The CDR3 DNA follows: TGTGCCAGCAGCTTGTCGGGGGAGACAGATACGCAGTATTTT. This encodes CASSLSGETDTQYF. J is TRBJ2-3 and V is TRBV5-6; the D gene is possibly TRBD2 (6 bases). Germline CDR1 reads SGHDT; CDR2 reads YYEEEE. Trimming left V 1 base short and J 3 bases short, with 9 bases between. CDR3 length equals 14 residues.

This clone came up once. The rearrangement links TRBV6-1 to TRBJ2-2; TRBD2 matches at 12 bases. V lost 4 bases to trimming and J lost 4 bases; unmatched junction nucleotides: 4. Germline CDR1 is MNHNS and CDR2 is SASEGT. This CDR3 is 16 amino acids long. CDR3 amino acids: CASSALAGGTTGELFF. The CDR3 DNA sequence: TGTGCCAGCAGTGCCCTAGCGGGGGGGACCACCGGGGAGCTGTTTTTT.

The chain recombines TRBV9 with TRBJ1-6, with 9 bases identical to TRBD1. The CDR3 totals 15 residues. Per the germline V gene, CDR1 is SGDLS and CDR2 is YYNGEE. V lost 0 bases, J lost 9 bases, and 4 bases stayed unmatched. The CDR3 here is CASSVGGQGISPLHF. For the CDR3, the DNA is TGTGCCAGCAGCGTAGGGGGACAGGGTATTTCACCCCTCCACTTT.

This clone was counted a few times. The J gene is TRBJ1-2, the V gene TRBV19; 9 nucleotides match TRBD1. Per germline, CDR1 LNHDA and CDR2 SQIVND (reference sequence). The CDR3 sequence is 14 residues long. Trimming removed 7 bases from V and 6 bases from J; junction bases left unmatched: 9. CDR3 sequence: CASKMTGGYDGYTF. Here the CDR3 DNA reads TGTGCCAGTAAAATGACAGGGGGTTATGATGGCTACACCTTC.

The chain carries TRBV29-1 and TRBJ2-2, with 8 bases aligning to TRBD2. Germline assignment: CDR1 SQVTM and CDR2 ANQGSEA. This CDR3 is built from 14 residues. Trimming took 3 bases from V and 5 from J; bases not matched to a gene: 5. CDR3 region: CSVDISGATGELFF. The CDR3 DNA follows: TGCAGCGTTGATATTAGCGGGGCGACCGGGGAGCTGTTTTTT.

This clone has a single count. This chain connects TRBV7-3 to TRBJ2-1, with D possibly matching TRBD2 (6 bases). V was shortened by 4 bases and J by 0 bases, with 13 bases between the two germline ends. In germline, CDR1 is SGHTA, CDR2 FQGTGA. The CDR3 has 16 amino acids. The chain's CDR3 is CASSSLGGFSYNEQFF. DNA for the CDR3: TGTGCCAGCAGCTCACTGGGGGGATTCTCCTACAATGAGCAGTTCTTC.

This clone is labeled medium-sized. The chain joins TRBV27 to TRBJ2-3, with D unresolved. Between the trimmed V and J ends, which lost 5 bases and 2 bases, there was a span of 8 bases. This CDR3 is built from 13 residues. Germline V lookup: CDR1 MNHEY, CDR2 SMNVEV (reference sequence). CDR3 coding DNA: TGTGCCAGCAGTCCTTCCCCCACAGATACGCAGTATTTT. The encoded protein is CASSPSPTDTQYF.

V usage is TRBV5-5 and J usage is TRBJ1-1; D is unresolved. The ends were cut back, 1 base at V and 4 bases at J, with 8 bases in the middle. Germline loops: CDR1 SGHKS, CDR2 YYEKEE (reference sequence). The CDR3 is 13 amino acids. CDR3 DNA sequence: TGTGCCAGCAGCTTGCTGGGAGGCACTGAAGCTTTCTTT. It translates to CASSLLGGTEAFF.